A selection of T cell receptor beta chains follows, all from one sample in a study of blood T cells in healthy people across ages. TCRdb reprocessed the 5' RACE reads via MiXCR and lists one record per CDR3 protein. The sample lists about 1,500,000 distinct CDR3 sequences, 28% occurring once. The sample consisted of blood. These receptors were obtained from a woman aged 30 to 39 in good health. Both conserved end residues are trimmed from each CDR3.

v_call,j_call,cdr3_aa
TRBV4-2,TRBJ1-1,ASSQDRVDTEAF
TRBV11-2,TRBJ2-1,ASRALAANEQF
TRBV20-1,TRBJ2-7,SAREIRSSSYEQY
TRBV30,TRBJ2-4,ACVRLAKNIQY
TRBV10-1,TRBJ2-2,ASILRAGGITGELF
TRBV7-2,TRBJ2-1,ASSVPLTNEQF
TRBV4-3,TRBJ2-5,AGSQDRGVETQY
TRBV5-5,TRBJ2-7,ASTNVPGTYEQY
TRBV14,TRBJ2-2,ASSLQWSGELF
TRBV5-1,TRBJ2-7,ASSLALGRYEQY
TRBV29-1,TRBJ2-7,SVARWGGGYEQY
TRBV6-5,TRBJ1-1,ASSYSTASPTEAF
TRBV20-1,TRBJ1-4,SAKTSTNEKLF
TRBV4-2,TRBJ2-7,ASSHPLGPSPYEQY
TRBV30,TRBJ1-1,AWSVQDGAF
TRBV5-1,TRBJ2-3,ASSSQGAVGDTQY
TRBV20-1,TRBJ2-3,SAGTLHTNGSVDTQY
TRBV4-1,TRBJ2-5,ASSQEGLGETQY
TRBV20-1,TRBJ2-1,SARRGDYNEQF
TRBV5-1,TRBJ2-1,AGSTWTGGDEQF
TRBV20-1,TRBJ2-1,SARSLPEQF
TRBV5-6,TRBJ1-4,ASSLQGIAHPTNEKLF
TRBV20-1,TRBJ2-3,SALGGVAGGRRANTQY
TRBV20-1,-,SARDLRLTGGYNEQY
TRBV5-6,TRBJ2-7,ASSLVLSYYEQY
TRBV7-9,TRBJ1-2,ASSRTDSYGYT
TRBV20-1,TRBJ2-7,SAEIAGSSYEQY
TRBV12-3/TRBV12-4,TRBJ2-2,ASKGRTRDTEELF
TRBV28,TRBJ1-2,ASRGGRVYGYT
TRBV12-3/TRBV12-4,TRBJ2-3,ASKGGGHDTQY
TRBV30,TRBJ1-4,AWSRLATNEKLF
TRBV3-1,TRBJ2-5,ASSPPMAGLGTQY
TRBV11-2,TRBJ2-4,ASSPSSWGNIQY
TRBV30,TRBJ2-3,AWSGAGTDTQY
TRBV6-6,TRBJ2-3,ASSSPDREVTNTQY
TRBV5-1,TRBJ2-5,ASRSSGSQETQY
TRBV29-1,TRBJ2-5,NGTGAFEETQY
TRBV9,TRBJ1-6,ASSVDQANSPLH
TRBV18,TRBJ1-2,ASSPSGSNYGYT
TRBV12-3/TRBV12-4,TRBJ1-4,ASTLDPSYEKLF
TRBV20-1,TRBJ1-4,SAASAGTVDEKLF
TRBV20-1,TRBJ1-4,SARRGTPEEKLF
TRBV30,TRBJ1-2,AWSQEWGYT
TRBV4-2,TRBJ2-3,ASSQGHLVSTDTQY
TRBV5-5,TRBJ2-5,ASSFLASETQY
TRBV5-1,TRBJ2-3,ASSSTGGAEDTQY
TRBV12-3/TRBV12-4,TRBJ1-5,ASKPASGGHQPQH
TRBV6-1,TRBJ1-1,ASRTTDRNTEAF
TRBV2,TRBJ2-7,ASSELGKPGEQY
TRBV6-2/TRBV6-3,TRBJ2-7,ASSYPHALGGTEQY
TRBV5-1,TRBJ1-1,ASTLQVGRSEAF
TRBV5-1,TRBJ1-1,ASSFRQGWMNTEAF
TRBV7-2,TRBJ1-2,ASSPRSVAYGYT
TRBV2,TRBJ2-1,ASIPEGLPSSYNEQF